Below are 24 T cell receptor beta chains sequenced from a single sample in a study of blood T cells in healthy people across ages. A sample-barcoded 5' primer and a J-beta primer mix were used in a second PCR of roughly 7 to 11 cycles. TCRdb itself ran the 5' RACE reads through MiXCR, one entry per CDR3 protein. The sample includes hundreds of thousands of distinct CDR3 sequences, roughly three fifths of them seen just once. Sample: blood. These receptor sequences come from a man aged 35 to 55 in good health.

Points on this clonotype: Since a much larger clone is just one base distant, this may be a read error. V and J are TRBV18 and TRBJ2-6; D gene uncertain. The CDR3 extends over 15 amino acids. Per the germline V gene, CDR1 is KGHSH and CDR2 is LQKENI. In nucleotides, the CDR3 is TGTGTCAGCTCACCAATTGCATCTGGGGCCAACGTCCTGACTTTC. Its protein is CVSSPIASGANVLTF.

The CDR3: CAISEADTQYF. For the CDR3, the DNA is TGTGCCATCAGTGAGGCAGATACGCAGTATTTT. The V gene is TRBV10-3, the J gene TRBJ2-3; D unresolved. Germline lookup yields CDR1 ENHRY and CDR2 SYGVKD. Trimming removed 2 bases from V and 4 bases from J, with 1 base in between. This CDR3 region has 11 residues.

V is TRBV9 and J is TRBJ2-2; a weak D match, TRBD1 (6 bases). Germline V gene sequence: CDR1 SGDLS, CDR2 YYNGEE. The germline V and J ends were trimmed by 3 bases and 4 bases, with 10 bases remaining between them. This CDR3 has 14 amino acids. The CDR3 region has the DNA TGTGCCAGCAGCGCCCGGGACATCACCGGGGAGCTGTTTTTT. The encoded protein is CASSARDITGELFF. Filled out from reference TRBV9 and TRBJ2-2, the complete variable domain reads DSGVTQTPKHLITATGQRVTLRCSPRSGDLSVYWYQQSLDQGLQFLIQYYNGEERAKGNILERFSAQQFPDLHSELNLSSLELGDSALYFCASSARDITGELFFGEGSRLTVL.

The sample holds a few counts of this clonotype. V usage is TRBV7-9 and J usage is TRBJ2-7, with D unresolved. The J call could be wrong; TRBJ2-5 is a better fit for the DNA end. CDR3 size: 13 residues. Germline assignment: CDR1 SEHNR and CDR2 FQNEAQ (reference sequence). The CDR3 sequence is CASSRPGPETQYF. The CDR3 DNA sequence: TGTGCCAGCAGCCGCCCCGGTCCAGAGACCCAGTACTTC.

This clonotype appeared a few times. This rearrangement joins TRBV7-6 to TRBJ2-3; 7 bases map to TRBD2. This CDR3 region has 17 residues. The germline CDR1 and CDR2 sequences are SGHVS and FNYEAQ. Unmatched junction bases numbered 7, after V lost 1 base and J lost 0 bases. CDR3 in DNA: TGTGCCAGCAGCTTAGGTAGTTGGACTAGTAGCACAGATACGCAGTATTTT. It encodes CASSLGSWTSSTDTQYF.

This CDR3 is CASSSGTGETQYF. CDR3 sequence (DNA): TGCGCCAGCAGCTCGGGAACTGGGGAGACCCAGTACTTC. The chain is built from TRBV5-1 and TRBJ2-5; D may be TRBD2 (5 bases). CDR3 length: 13 amino acids. In germline, CDR1 is SGHRS, CDR2 YFSETQ. V dropped 3 bases and J dropped 5 bases, with 11 bases sitting between them.

This clonotype has a count of ten or more. This chain uses TRBV29-1 with TRBJ1-2, with D perhaps TRBD1 (5 bases). Trimming cost V 6 bases and J 6 bases, with 20 bases left between them. Germline CDR1 and CDR2: SQVTM and ANQGSEA. CDR3 length equals 14 residues. The CDR3 sequence: CSVYVGAAKDGYTF. The CDR3 DNA is TGCAGCGTATACGTCGGGGCGGCAAAAGATGGCTACACCTTC.

This clonotype occurred once. The chain has TRBV27 and TRBJ2-3; the match to TRBD1 covers 9 bases. After removal of 4 bases from V and 3 bases from J, the junction contained 11 bases not matched to a gene. Germline assignment: CDR1 MNHEY and CDR2 SMNVEV (reference sequence). There are 17 residues in the CDR3. In DNA form, the CDR3 reads TGTGCCAGCAGTTCGCGAATCCGACAGGGGGGGACAGATACGCAGTATTTT. Encoded protein: CASSSRIRQGGTDTQYF.

This clonotype showed up just a few times. The gene calls are TRBV7-3 and TRBJ2-6; tentative D call: TRBD1 (6 bases). The CDR3 is 14 residues long. CDR1 is SGHTA and CDR2 is FQGTGA in the germline V gene. Trimming shortened V by 8 bases and J by 2 bases, and 10 bases separated the two germline ends. The CDR3: CASGAGAGANVLTF. Here the CDR3 DNA reads TGTGCCAGCGGGGCAGGGGCTGGGGCCAACGTCCTGACTTTC.

This clonotype appeared a few times. The CDR3 DNA follows: TGCGCCAGCAGCTGGGCGGTGACTAGCGGCTACAATGAGCAGTTCTTC. Amino acid sequence: CASSWAVTSGYNEQFF. The chain joins TRBV5-1 to TRBJ2-1; 9 positions agree with TRBD2. The CDR3 runs 16 residues. V was pared by 3 bases and J by 3 bases, with 7 bases of the junction left unmatched. CDR1 and CDR2 (germline): SGHRS, YFSETQ. The whole variable domain, remainder taken from reference TRBV5-1 and TRBJ2-1, is KAGVTQTPRYLIKTRGQQVTLSCSPISGHRSVSWYQQTPGQGLQFLFEYFSETQRNKGNFPGRFSGRQFSNSRSEMNVSTLELGDSALYLCASSWAVTSGYNEQFFGPGTRLTVL.

The chain has TRBV5-1 and TRBJ2-1; 7 positions match TRBD2. The germline gives CDR1 SGHRS, CDR2 YFSETQ. The CDR3 covers 16 residues. Trimming cost V 3 bases and J 7 bases; bases outside gene matches: 13. This CDR3 reads CASSSMAGDMGNEQFF. CDR3 nucleotide sequence: TGCGCCAGCAGCTCGATGGCGGGAGACATGGGGAATGAGCAGTTCTTC.

The CDR3 nucleotides read TGTGCCAGCAGCCGAGTTACAGGCCGCGTAGTGGAGACCCAGTACTTC. It is translated as CASSRVTGRVVETQYF. The chain joins TRBV7-9 to TRBJ2-7, with D tentatively TRBD1 (5 bases). The end of the DNA is better explained by TRBJ2-5, so the J call may be wrong. CDR3 length: 16 amino acids. CDR1 is SEHNR and CDR2 is FQNEAQ in the germline V gene (reference sequence).

The chain uses TRBV7-9 and TRBJ2-7; no reliable D call. Germline assignment: CDR1 SEHNR and CDR2 FQNEAQ (reference sequence). V dropped 2 bases and J dropped 3 bases, with 8 bases sitting between them. This CDR3 spans 13 amino acids. The CDR3 sequence: CASSLIQNYEQYF. CDR3 nucleotide sequence: TGTGCCAGCAGCTTAATACAGAACTACGAGCAGTACTTC. The entire variable domain, with the rest obtained from reference TRBV7-9 and TRBJ2-7, is as follows: DTGVSQNPRHKITKRGQNVTFRCDPISEHNRLYWYRQTLGQGPEFLTYFQNEAQLEKSRLLSDRFSAERPKGSFSTLEIQRTEQGDSAMYLCASSLIQNYEQYFGPGTRLTVT.

This clonotype was detected once. The rearrangement uses TRBV28 and TRBJ2-1; TRBD2 is a possible D gene (6 bases). Trimming stripped 4 bases from V and 5 bases from J, with 15 bases between. Per germline, CDR1 MDHEN and CDR2 SYDVKM. This CDR3 is built from 15 residues. This CDR3 reads CASSYGTLLNNEQFF. As DNA, the CDR3 is TGTGCCAGCAGTTACGGGACTCTACTAAACAATGAGCAGTTCTTC.

The V gene is TRBV30, the J gene TRBJ2-1, with 10 bases lining up with TRBD2. The DNA end lines up better with TRBJ2-7; the J call may be wrong. The CDR3 has 14 amino acids. Per germline, CDR1 GTSNPN and CDR2 SVGIG (reference sequence). The CDR3 coding sequence is TGTGCCTGGAGTGTGACTAGCGGGTACAATGAGCAGTACTTC. This codes for CAWSVTSGYNEQYF.

J is TRBJ2-7 and V is TRBV5-1; 8 nucleotides line up with TRBD1. Trimming at V came to 4 bases and at J to 2 bases, leaving 11 bases not matched to a gene. From germline, CDR1 is SGHRS and CDR2 YFSETQ. There are 16 residues in the CDR3. In DNA, the CDR3 is TGCGCCAGCAGCCCAAACTGGACAGGGCGGACCTACGAGCAGTACTTC. The encoded protein is CASSPNWTGRTYEQYF.

This clonotype came up a few times. The chain uses TRBV7-3 and TRBJ2-1; a weak D match, TRBD2 (6 bases). This CDR3 has 14 residues. Trimming took 4 bases from V and 9 from J, leaving 16 bases between them. In germline, CDR1 is SGHTA, CDR2 FQGTGA. CDR3 DNA sequence: TGTGCCAGCAGCTACAGACTAGGTCGCGGTGAGCAGTTCTTC. It is translated as CASSYRLGRGEQFF.

This clonotype appeared a few times. The chain couples TRBV20-1 to TRBJ2-5, with 8 bases lining up with TRBD2. With V trimmed by 8 bases and J by 1 base, 9 bases remained unmatched. Looked up from germline, CDR1 is DFQATT and CDR2 is SNEGSKA (reference sequence). The CDR3 has 14 amino acids. Here the CDR3 DNA reads TGCAGTTTAAGGTCGGGGGGGGCCCAAGAGACCCAGTACTTC. Translating it yields CSLRSGGAQETQYF.

V and J are TRBV4-2 and TRBJ2-7; 7 bases align to TRBD2. The CDR3 covers 14 residues. V trimming: 5 bases; J trimming: 3 bases; junction bases outside the gene matches: 7. Per the germline V gene, CDR1 is LGHNA and CDR2 is YNFKEQ. The CDR3 nucleotides read TGTGCCAGCAGCGGGGAGGGGCCAAGCTACGAGCAGTACTTC. This sequence encodes CASSGEGPSYEQYF.

The chain combines TRBV10-3 with TRBJ2-4, with TRBD1 matching over 7 bases. Trimming at V came to 2 bases and at J to 5 bases, leaving 3 bases not matched to a gene. The CDR3 contains 14 residues. Germline V gene lookup returns CDR1 ENHRY and CDR2 SYGVKD. The chain's CDR3 is CAISETGTENIQYF. The DNA of the CDR3 is TGTGCCATCAGTGAGACCGGGACAGAAAACATTCAGTACTTC.

The chain is built from TRBV30 and TRBJ2-1, with 7 bases fitting TRBD1. The CDR3 is made up of 12 amino acids. Germline values: CDR1 GTSNPN, CDR2 SVGIG (reference sequence). The CDR3 sequence is CSTGQAYNEQFF. In DNA, the CDR3 is TGTTCCACAGGACAGGCCTACAATGAGCAGTTCTTC. The full variable domain, in which reference TRBV30 and TRBJ2-1 provide the parts outside the CDR3, is SQTIHQWPATLVQPVGSPLSLECTVEGTSNPNLYWYRQAAGRGLQLLFYSVGIGQISSEVPQNLSASRPQDRQFILSSKKLLLSDSGFYLCSTGQAYNEQFFGPGTRLTVL.

The gene calls are TRBV29-1 and TRBJ1-1; D perhaps matches TRBD1 (6 bases). There are 13 residues in the CDR3. V was cut by 6 bases and J by 8 bases, with 19 bases left in between. CDR1 and CDR2 (germline): SQVTM, ANQGSEA. The CDR3 region has the DNA TGCAGCGTACCGAGACAGGCTAAAAACGAAGCTTTCTTT. This gives the protein CSVPRQAKNEAFF.

The rearrangement joins TRBV4-2 to TRBJ2-1; 8 bases fit TRBD1. This CDR3 is 17 amino acids long. Germline CDR1 LGHNA, CDR2 YNFKEQ. V dropped 0 bases and J dropped 5; count of bases not matched to a gene: 9. Here the CDR3 reads CASSQDFRTGLNNEQFF. The CDR3 coding sequence is TGTGCCAGCAGCCAAGATTTCCGGACAGGGCTCAACAATGAGCAGTTCTTC.

This rearrangement joins TRBV7-9 to TRBJ2-7, with TRBD2 matching 11 bases. V gave up 6 bases and J gave up 10 bases; unmatched junction bases: 20. CDR1 and CDR2 (germline): SEHNR, FQNEAQ (reference sequence). The CDR3 extends over 17 amino acids. The CDR3 nucleotides read TGTGCCAGCAGATCCGGATTTGGAGGTTTTAGCGGGGGGGCCCAGTACTTC. Translation gives CASRSGFGGFSGGAQYF.